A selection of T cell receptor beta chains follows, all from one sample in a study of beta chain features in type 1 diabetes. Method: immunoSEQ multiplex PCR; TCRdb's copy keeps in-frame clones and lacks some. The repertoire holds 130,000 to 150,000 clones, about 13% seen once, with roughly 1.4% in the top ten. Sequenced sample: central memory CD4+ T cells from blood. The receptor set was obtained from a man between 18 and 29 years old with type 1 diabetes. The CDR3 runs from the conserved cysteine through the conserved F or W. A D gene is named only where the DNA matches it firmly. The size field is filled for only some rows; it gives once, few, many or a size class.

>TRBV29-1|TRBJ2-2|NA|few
CSVDRPGTGELFF
TGCAGCGTTGACCGGCCGGGCACCGGGGAGCTGTTTTTT
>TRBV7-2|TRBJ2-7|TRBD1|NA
CASSLEGQGLYEQYF
TGTGCCAGCAGCTTAGAAGGACAGGGGTTGTATGAGCAGTACTTC
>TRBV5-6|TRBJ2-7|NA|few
CASSLGGTYEQYF
TGTGCCAGCAGCTTGGGCGGGACCTACGAGCAGTACTTC
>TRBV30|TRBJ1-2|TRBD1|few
CAWSVRGRRNYGYTF
TGTGCCTGGAGTGTTAGGGGGCGAAGGAACTATGGCTACACCTTC
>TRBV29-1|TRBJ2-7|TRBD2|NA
CSVLTSESYEQYF
TGCAGCGTTTTGACTAGCGAATCCTACGAGCAGTACTTC
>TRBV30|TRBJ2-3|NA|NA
CAWSGLSATDTQYF
TGTGCCTGGAGTGGACTTTCAGCCACAGATACGCAGTATTTT
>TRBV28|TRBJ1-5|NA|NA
CASSLSLDGQPQHF
TGTGCCAGCAGTTTATCATTGGACGGTCAGCCCCAGCATTTT
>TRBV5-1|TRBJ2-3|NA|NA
CASSFYSITDTQYF
TGCGCCAGCAGCTTCTACTCGATCACAGATACGCAGTATTTT
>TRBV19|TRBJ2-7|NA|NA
CASSMRQESYEQYF
TGTGCCAGTAGTATGAGACAGGAATCCTACGAGCAGTACTTC
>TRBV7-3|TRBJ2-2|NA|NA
CASSARADTGELFF
TGTGCCAGCAGCGCGAGGGCCGACACCGGGGAGCTGTTTTTT
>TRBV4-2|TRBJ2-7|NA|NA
CASSSSYEQYF
TGTGCCAGCAGCTCCTCCTACGAGCAGTACTTC
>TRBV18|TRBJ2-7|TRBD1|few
CASSPPGTGGPWEQYF
TGTGCCAGCTCACCACCGGGAACAGGGGGCCCGTGGGAGCAGTACTTC
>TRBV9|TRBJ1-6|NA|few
CASSPTPDLALPLHF
TGTGCCAGCAGCCCAACCCCCGACCTAGCCCTACCCCTCCACTTT
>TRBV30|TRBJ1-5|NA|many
CAWSPDNNQPQHF
TGTGCCTGGAGTCCAGACAATAATCAGCCCCAGCATTTT
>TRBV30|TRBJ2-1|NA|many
CAWVTWGSYNEQFF
TGTGCCTGGGTCACCTGGGGATCCTACAATGAGCAGTTCTTC
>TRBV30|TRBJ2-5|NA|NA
CAWSVPETQYF
TGTGCCTGGAGTGTACCAGAGACCCAGTACTTC
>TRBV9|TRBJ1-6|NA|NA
CASSVGWESPLHF
TGTGCCAGCAGCGTAGGCTGGGAGTCACCCCTCCACTTT
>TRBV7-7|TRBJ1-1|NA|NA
CASSLSAAGMVITEAFF
TGTGCCAGCAGCTTGAGTGCGGCAGGGATGGTGATCACTGAAGCTTTCTTT
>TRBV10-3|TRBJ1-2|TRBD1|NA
CAISGQTGDYGYTF
TGTGCCATCAGTGGCCAGACAGGGGATTATGGCTACACCTTC
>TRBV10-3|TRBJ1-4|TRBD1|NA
CAIRGNGQANEKLFF
TGTGCCATCAGGGGAAACGGACAGGCTAATGAAAAACTGTTTTTT
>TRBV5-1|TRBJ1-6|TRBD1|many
CASRPGTGESPLHF
TGCGCCAGCAGGCCCGGGACAGGGGAATCACCCCTCCACTTT
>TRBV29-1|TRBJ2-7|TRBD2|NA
CSVGDYDYEQYF
TGCAGCGTGGGGGACTACGATTACGAGCAGTACTTC
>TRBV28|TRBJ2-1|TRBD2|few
CASSSPSGGYNEQFF
TGTGCCAGCAGTTCCCCTAGCGGGGGCTACAATGAGCAGTTCTTC
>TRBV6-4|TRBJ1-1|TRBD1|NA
CASSDSGTGRAEAFF
TGTGCCAGCAGTGACTCCGGGACAGGGAGAGCTGAAGCTTTCTTT
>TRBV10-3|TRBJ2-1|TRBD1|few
CAIRDSSYNEQFF
TGTGCCATCCGGGACAGCTCCTACAATGAGCAGTTCTTC
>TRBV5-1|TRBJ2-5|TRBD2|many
CASSLGTSMETQYF
TGCGCCAGCAGCTTAGGGACTAGCATGGAGACCCAGTACTTC
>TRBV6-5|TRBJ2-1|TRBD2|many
CASSSPVQRGNNEQFF
TGTGCCAGCAGTTCCCCAGTCCAGCGGGGTAACAATGAGCAGTTCTTC
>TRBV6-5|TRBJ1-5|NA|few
CASSYMGQGIQPQHF
TGTGCCAGCAGTTACATGGGCCAGGGGATCCAGCCCCAGCATTTT
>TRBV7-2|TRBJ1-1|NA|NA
CASSLDPRDAFF
TGTGCCAGCAGCTTAGACCCGCGGGATGCTTTCTTT
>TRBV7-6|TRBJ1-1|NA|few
CASSWGEGQKAFF
TGTGCCAGCAGCTGGGGGGAAGGGCAGAAAGCTTTCTTT
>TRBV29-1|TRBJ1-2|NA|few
CSVHYTTPGGYTF
TGCAGCGTTCACTACACTACCCCGGGTGGCTACACCTTC
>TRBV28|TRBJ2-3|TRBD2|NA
CASSFLPGGAGTDTQYF
TGTGCCAGCAGTTTCCTCCCGGGGGGGGCTGGCACAGATACGCAGTATTTT
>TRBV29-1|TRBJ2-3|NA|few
CSAPESYETDTQYF
TGCAGCGCCCCTGAGTCATACGAAACAGATACGCAGTATTTT
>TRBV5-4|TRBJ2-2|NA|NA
CASKGGVSNTGELFF
TGTGCCAGCAAGGGCGGAGTTTCGAACACCGGGGAGCTGTTTTTT
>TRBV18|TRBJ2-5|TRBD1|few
CASSLTGNTGETQYF
TGTGCCAGCTCCCTGACAGGGAATACGGGGGAGACCCAGTACTTC
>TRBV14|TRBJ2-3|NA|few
CASSFGQLSTDTQYF
TGTGCCAGCAGCTTCGGACAGCTTAGCACAGATACGCAGTATTTT
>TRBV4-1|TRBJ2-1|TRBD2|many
CASSHRTSGGAYNEQFF
TGCGCCAGCAGCCACAGGACTAGCGGGGGGGCTTACAATGAGCAGTTCTTC
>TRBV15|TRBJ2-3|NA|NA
CATSRLLGGGDTQYF
TGTGCCACCAGCAGGTTACTGGGGGGAGGAGATACGCAGTACTTT
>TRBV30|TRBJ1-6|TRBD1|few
CAWRRRVIQGADSPLHF
TGTGCCTGGAGGAGGAGAGTGATACAGGGGGCGGATTCACCCCTCCACTTT
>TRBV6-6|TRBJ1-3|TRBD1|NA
CASNTQGVGNTIYF
TGTGCCAGCAATACACAGGGGGTTGGAAACACCATATATTTT
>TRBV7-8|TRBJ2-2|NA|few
CASSSTGFAGTGELFF
TGTGCCAGCAGCTCTACCGGTTTCGCGGGCACCGGGGAGCTGTTTTTT
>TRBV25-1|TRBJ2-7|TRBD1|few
CASSARGQSPGQYF
TGTGCCAGCAGTGCACGGGGACAGTCCCCCGGCCAGTACTTC
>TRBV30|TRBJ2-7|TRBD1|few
CAWIRKQGSYEQYF
TGTGCCTGGATTAGAAAACAGGGGTCCTACGAGCAGTACTTC
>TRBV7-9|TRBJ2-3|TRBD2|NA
CASSAEQTSNTQYF
TGTGCCAGCAGCGCAGAACAGACTAGCAATACGCAGTATTTT
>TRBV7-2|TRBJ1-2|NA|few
CASRRGGNDALNYGYTF
TGTGCCAGCAGGAGAGGGGGGAACGATGCCCTAAACTATGGCTACACCTTC
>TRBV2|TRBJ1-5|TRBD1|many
CASREDREEHF
TGTGCCAGCAGGGAAGACAGGGAAGAGCATTTT